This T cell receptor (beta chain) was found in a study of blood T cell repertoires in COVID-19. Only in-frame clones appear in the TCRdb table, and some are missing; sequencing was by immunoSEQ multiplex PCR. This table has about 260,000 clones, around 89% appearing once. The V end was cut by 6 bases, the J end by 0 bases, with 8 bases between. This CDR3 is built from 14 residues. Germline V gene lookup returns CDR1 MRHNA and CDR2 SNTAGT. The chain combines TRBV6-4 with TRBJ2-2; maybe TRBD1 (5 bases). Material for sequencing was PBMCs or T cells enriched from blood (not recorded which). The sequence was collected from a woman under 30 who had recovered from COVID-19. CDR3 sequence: CASRKGSNTGELFF. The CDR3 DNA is TGTGCCAGCAGGAAGGGGTCGAACACCGGGGAGCTGTTTTTT.